These 22 T cell receptor beta chains were sequenced from one sample in a study of cytomegalovirus exposure and HLA in healthy donors. The protocol was immunoSEQ multiplex PCR, while the TCRdb copy is restricted to in-frame clones and leaves out a portion. The sample yields 60,000 or so clones, around nine tenths seen once. Sequenced sample: PBMCs. The receptors derive from a woman aged 30 to 39 in good health and CMV-seronegative.

V usage is TRBV5-4 and J usage is TRBJ2-7; 8 nucleotides agree with TRBD1. The CDR3 extends over 15 amino acids. Germline V gene lookup returns CDR1 SGHNT and CDR2 YYREEE (reference sequence). Trimming cost V 0 bases and J 6 bases; bases outside gene matches: 8. CDR3 DNA sequence: TGTGCCAGCAGCTTGGGGGGGACAGGTAGGGGCGAGCAGTACTTC. Translated, it gives CASSLGGTGRGEQYF.

The chain couples TRBV11-2 to TRBJ2-5, with TRBD2 identical over 8 bases. The CDR3 length is 16 residues. V lost 0 bases to trimming and J lost 0 bases; unmatched junction nucleotides: 3. In germline, CDR1 is SGHAT, CDR2 FQNNGV. The CDR3 region is CASSLDPLADQETQYF. CDR3 coding DNA: TGTGCCAGCAGCTTAGATCCACTAGCGGACCAAGAGACCCAGTACTTC.

The chain carries TRBV5-1 and TRBJ2-2, with TRBD1 as a possible D gene (6 bases). Germline lookup yields CDR1 SGHRS and CDR2 YFSETQ. This CDR3 has 14 residues. V was shortened by 4 bases and J by 8 bases, with 15 bases between the two germline ends. The chain's CDR3 is CASSDFVQGGELFF. The CDR3 nucleotides are TGCGCCAGCAGCGACTTCGTACAGGGTGGGGAGCTGTTTTTT.

This sequence joins TRBV28 and TRBJ2-1, with 7 bases identical to TRBD1. This CDR3 contains 14 residues. In germline, CDR1 is MDHEN, CDR2 SYDVKM. The V gene end was trimmed by 2 bases and the J gene end by 4 bases; junction bases not matched to a gene: 2. CDR3 sequence reads: CASSLGGQYNEQFF. In DNA form, the CDR3 reads TGTGCCAGCAGTTTAGGGGGACAGTACAATGAGCAGTTCTTC.

The CDR3 protein is CASSRKPGWSRETQYF. The CDR3 bases are TGTGCCAGCAGTCGAAAACCGGGATGGTCGAGGGAGACCCAGTACTTC. The V call is TRBV27, the J call TRBJ2-5, with a tentative D call TRBD2 (5 bases). The germline V gene encodes CDR1 MNHEY and CDR2 SMNVEV (reference sequence). This CDR3 comprises 16 residues. Trimming pared 5 bases from V and 5 bases from J, leaving 21 bases between.

The CDR3 sequence: CASSHNRNSGRAYDTQYF. The CDR3 coding sequence is TGTGCCAGCAGCCACAACAGAAATAGCGGGAGGGCCTATGATACGCAGTATTTT. The chain recombines TRBV7-2 with TRBJ2-3, with TRBD2 identical over 11 bases. The CDR3 loop spans 18 amino acids. The J segment lost 6 bases and the V segment lost 5 bases, leaving 16 bases of the junction unmatched. CDR1 SGHTA and CDR2 FQGNSA come from the germline V gene.

The chain uses TRBV5-1 and TRBJ2-6; weak D call: TRBD2 (5 bases). V lost 5 bases and J lost 4, with 16 bases in between. Germline V CDR1 and CDR2: SGHRS, YFSETQ. This CDR3 has 16 amino acids. CDR3 sequence reads: CASRPSSGIGANVLTF. The CDR3 DNA reads TGCGCCAGCAGACCCTCCTCGGGGATAGGGGCCAACGTCCTGACTTTC.

A single count supports this clone. V usage is TRBV4-1 and J usage is TRBJ2-2; no firm D call. This CDR3 is built from 14 residues. Germline loops: CDR1 MGHRA, CDR2 YSYEKL. V was trimmed by 3 bases and J by 6 bases, leaving 11 bases between them. The chain's CDR3 is CASSHDSSAGELFF. CDR3 bases: TGCGCCAGCAGCCATGATTCGAGCGCCGGGGAGCTGTTTTTT.

The J gene is TRBJ2-1, the V gene TRBV19; 11 positions agree with TRBD2. CDR1 is LNHDA, CDR2 SQIVND, per germline (reference sequence). The CDR3 loop spans 17 amino acids. Trimming removed 6 bases from V and 8 bases from J; junction bases left unmatched: 15. The CDR3 DNA reads TGTGCCAGTAGCCCGGAAGGAGGGCTAGCGGGAGGATATGAGCAGTTCTTC. Amino acids: CASSPEGGLAGGYEQFF.

The gene calls are TRBV7-9 and TRBJ2-1; 14 bases agree with TRBD2. CDR3 length: 17 residues. The V and J ends lost 4 bases and 9 bases, in that order; junction bases with no gene match: 11. CDR1 SEHNR and CDR2 FQNEAQ come from the germline V gene (reference sequence). CDR3 loop: CASSSLGTSGSVSEQFF. In nucleotides, the CDR3 is TGTGCCAGCAGCTCCTTGGGGACTAGCGGGAGTGTAAGTGAGCAGTTCTTC.

The chain joins TRBV7-9 to TRBJ2-7, with a possible D match to TRBD2 (6 bases). The germline gives CDR1 SEHNR, CDR2 FQNEAQ (reference sequence). V lost 0 bases, J lost 12 bases, and 18 bases lay in between. CDR3 size: 14 residues. Here the CDR3 DNA reads TGTGCCAGCAGCTTAGCGGGAGGCCCATTGGGGTTGTACTTC. It yields the protein CASSLAGGPLGLYF.

CDR3 loop: CASSSRLGAMETQYF. Written as DNA, the CDR3 is TGTGCCAGCAGCTCTCGATTGGGGGCGATGGAGACCCAGTACTTC. The rearrangement joins TRBV7-8 to TRBJ2-5; D possibly corresponds to TRBD1 (6 bases). The CDR3 is 15 residues long. V was shortened by 4 bases and J by 5 bases, with 17 bases between the two germline ends. The germline V gene encodes CDR1 SGHVS and CDR2 FQNEAQ.

This chain links TRBV19 with TRBJ2-3, with 13 bases lining up with TRBD2. Germline CDR1 is LNHDA and CDR2 is SQIVND (reference sequence). This CDR3 has 17 residues. V lost 6 bases, J lost 6 bases, and 12 bases stayed unmatched. As DNA, the CDR3 is TGTGCCAGTAGCAAAGGGACTAGCGGGACCCGGGGTGATACGCAGTATTTT. It yields the protein CASSKGTSGTRGDTQYF.

The chain combines TRBV6-1 with TRBJ1-1, with TRBD1 matching over 7 bases. With 6 bases clipped from V and 0 bases from J, the junction kept 4 bases outside the gene matches. CDR3 length: 14 amino acids. Per germline, CDR1 MNHNS and CDR2 SASEGT. CDR3 nucleotides: TGTGCCAGCAGAAGGGGACAGTTGAACACTGAAGCTTTCTTT. It encodes CASRRGQLNTEAFF.

The rearrangement links TRBV30 to TRBJ1-2; D not resolved. V lost 0 bases and J lost 4, with 15 bases in between. Germline CDR1 GTSNPN, CDR2 SVGIG (reference sequence). This CDR3 contains 15 residues. The CDR3 DNA reads as TGTGCCTGGAGTGTACCTCCAGGCGCCGTCTATGGCTACACCTTC. Translating it yields CAWSVPPGAVYGYTF.

This chain links TRBV6-1 with TRBJ1-2, with a possible D match to TRBD1 (6 bases). This CDR3 has 14 residues. Trimming stripped 6 bases from V and 2 bases from J, with 13 bases between. The germline gives CDR1 MNHNS, CDR2 SASEGT. The CDR3, as DNA: TGTGCCAGCAGCGGACAGCCTGAGAACTATGGCTACACCTTC. This encodes CASSGQPENYGYTF.

The rearrangement joins TRBV4-2 to TRBJ2-3; D perhaps matches TRBD1 (5 bases). The germline gives CDR1 LGHNA, CDR2 YNFKEQ. CDR3 length: 14 residues. The germline V and J ends were trimmed by 3 bases and 2 bases, with 9 bases remaining between them. DNA for the CDR3: TGTGCCAGCAGCCAGTCGGACAACACAGATACGCAGTATTTT. This encodes CASSQSDNTDTQYF.

This chain links TRBV4-3 with TRBJ2-7, with a weak D call TRBD2 (5 bases). The V and J ends lost 4 bases and 1 base respectively, with 8 bases between them. This CDR3 has 13 amino acids. Per the germline V gene, CDR1 is LGHNA and CDR2 is YSLEER. The CDR3 loop reads CASSPGLSYEQYF. DNA for the CDR3: TGCGCCAGCAGCCCTGGACTTTCCTACGAGCAGTACTTC.

The chain combines TRBV12-1 with TRBJ2-6; the table's D call TRBD1 went unverified against the DNA. TRBV12-1 is shown as a pseudogene. The CDR3 sequence is 18 residues long. The CDR3 bases are TGTGCCAGCAGCGTTTTCGCTGTAGGACAAAGTCGGGCCAACGTCCTGACTTTC. Translation gives CASSVFAVGQSRANVLTF.

The chain employs TRBV4-1 and TRBJ2-1; tentative D call: TRBD2 (5 bases). Looked up from germline, CDR1 is MGHRA and CDR2 is YSYEKL. This CDR3 has 14 residues. The V end was cut by 1 base, the J end by 10 bases, with 14 bases between. This CDR3 reads CASSQGILPGEQFF. The CDR3 region has the DNA TGCGCCAGCAGCCAAGGAATTCTACCGGGGGAGCAGTTCTTC.

The gene calls are TRBV7-2 and TRBJ2-1; TRBD2 matches 7 bases. Germline assignment: CDR1 SGHTA and CDR2 FQGNSA. With V trimmed by 2 bases and J by 7 bases, 17 bases remained unmatched. This CDR3 comprises 18 residues. CDR3 region: CASSLFWSSGTTANEQFF. The CDR3 DNA follows: TGTGCCAGCAGCTTATTTTGGTCTAGCGGAACCACCGCAAATGAGCAGTTCTTC.

This chain connects TRBV6-6 to TRBJ2-1, with D perhaps TRBD1 (6 bases). Deletions cut 2 bases from V and 2 bases from J, with 13 bases between. Germline-derived CDR1 and CDR2 are MNHNY and SVGAGI (reference sequence). The CDR3 contains 16 residues. The chain's CDR3 is CASSYGSGTTYNEQFF. Here the CDR3 DNA reads TGTGCCAGCAGTTACGGGTCCGGGACAACCTACAATGAGCAGTTCTTC.